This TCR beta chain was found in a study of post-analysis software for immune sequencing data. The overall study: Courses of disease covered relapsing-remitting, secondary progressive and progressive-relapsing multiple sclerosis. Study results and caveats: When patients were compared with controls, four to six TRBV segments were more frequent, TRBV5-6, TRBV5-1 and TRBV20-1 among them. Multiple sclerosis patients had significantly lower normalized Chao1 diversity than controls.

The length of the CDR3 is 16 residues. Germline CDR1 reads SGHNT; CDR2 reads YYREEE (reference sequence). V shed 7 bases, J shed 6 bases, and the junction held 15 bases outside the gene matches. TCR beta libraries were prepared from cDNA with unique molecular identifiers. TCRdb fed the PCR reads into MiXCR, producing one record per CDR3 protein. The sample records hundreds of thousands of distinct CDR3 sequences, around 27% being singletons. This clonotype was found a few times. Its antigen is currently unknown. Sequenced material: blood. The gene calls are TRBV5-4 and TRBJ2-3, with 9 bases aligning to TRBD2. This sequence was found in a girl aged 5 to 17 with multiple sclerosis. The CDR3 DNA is TGTGCCAGCGCCGACGCTCGGCGGGGGGGCCCCGATACGCAGTATTTT. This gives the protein CASADARRGGPDTQYF.